This TCR beta chain was captured in a study of blood T cell repertoires in COVID-19. Study context: Italy, Spain and the United States were the sources of the convalescent and acute COVID-19 samples. Sources were T cells, B-cell-depleted T cells, or PBMCs; the material itself was cDNA or gDNA.

CDR3 size: 15 residues. V was pared by 4 bases and J by 5 bases, with 18 bases between. The germline V gene encodes CDR1 SGHAT and CDR2 FQNNGV. How the authors handled the data: For nucleated cells, counts were estimated from reference gene primer amplification. TCRdb's copy holds only in-frame clones and misses some; the assay was immunoSEQ multiplex PCR. The V and J calls and clone size were taken over from that table, and D and trimming were inferred from the DNA. The top ten hold around 4.8% of the sample, which has tens of thousands of clones, almost 90% seen once. The specimen sequenced was peripheral blood. This TCR derives from a man aged 55-75 years with acute or convalescent COVID-19. J is TRBJ2-7 and V is TRBV11-2; D perhaps matches TRBD2 (6 bases). This CDR3 reads CASSSPETGVDEQYF. CDR3 DNA: TGTGCCAGCAGCTCGCCTGAGACGGGGGTGGACGAGCAGTACTTC.